This entry describes one T cell receptor (beta chain). Its antigen remains unidentified. This specimen comes from a study of response to subunit inactivated influenza vaccine. Study observations and caveats: Authors suggested each seasonal flu vaccination may recruit only limited numbers of new T cells.

TCRdb processed the RT-PCR reads anew with MiXCR; each CDR3 protein has one entry. The sample lists about 830,000 distinct CDR3 sequences, 18% occurring once. Germline trimming cut 4 bases from V and 12 bases from J; bases unmatched to any gene: 7. The CDR3 length is 12 residues. The V call is TRBV12-3 or TRBV12-4, the J call TRBJ1-1; 8 bases are shared with TRBD1. The specimen comprised PBMCs from blood, sampled 5 days after vaccination. This sequence originates from a man aged 50-59 years who received an inactivated influenza vaccine. The CDR3 loop reads CASSSSTGETFF. The CDR3 DNA is TGTGCCAGCAGTTCGTCGACAGGGGAGACTTTCTTT.